This is a list of T cell receptor beta chains from one sample in a study of glioma-infiltrating T cells after dendritic cell vaccination. The data were produced by immunoSEQ multiplex PCR, yet TCRdb's version contains in-frame clones alone and is incomplete. The data show some 91,000 clones, 75% to 90% seen once. The sequencing used blood, collected after dendritic cell vaccination. The source of these receptors is a human donor with glioblastoma. CDR3s include the opening cysteine and the closing phenylalanine or tryptophan. A D gene is named only where the DNA matches it firmly. Clone size is shown for a subset of rows, as once, few, many or a class of expanded clone.

V,J,size,D,CDR3,DNA
TRBV19,TRBJ1-4,NA,TRBD1,CASMAGGVLDEKLFF,TGTGCCAGTATGGCAGGGGGCGTCTTAGATGAAAAACTGTTTTTT
TRBV11-3,TRBJ2-7,NA,NA,CASSLKESGEQYF,TGTGCCAGCAGCTTGAAAGAATCCGGCGAGCAGTACTTC
TRBV6-1,TRBJ1-1,NA,NA,CASRTGLMYF,TGTGCCAGCAGGACAGGTTTGATGTACTTT
TRBV2,TRBJ1-2,NA,NA,CASSENNSNYGYTF,TGTGCCAGCAGTGAAAATAACAGTAACTATGGCTACACCTTC
TRBV5-6,TRBJ2-5,NA,TRBD1,CASSGTDTLQETQYF,TGTGCCAGCAGCGGGACAGATACCTTACAAGAGACCCAGTACTTC
TRBV2,TRBJ1-5,NA,NA,CASSLWGTQHF,TGTGCCAGCAGTCTCTGGGGCACGCAGCATTTT
TRBV11-1,TRBJ1-6,NA,NA,CASSWREINSPLHF,TGTGCCAGCAGCTGGCGGGAAATTAATTCACCCCTCCACTTT
TRBV7-9,TRBJ1-4,NA,TRBD1,CASSLRTPTGGDEKLFF,TGTGCCAGCAGCCTCAGAACTCCGACAGGGGGAGATGAAAAACTGTTTTTT
TRBV4-1,TRBJ1-2,NA,NA,CASSQAGGGGYGYTF,TGCGCCAGCAGCCAAGCCGGGGGAGGGGGCTATGGCTACACCTTC
TRBV5-1,TRBJ1-5,NA,TRBD1,CASSLGQGSHQPQHF,TGCGCCAGCAGCTTGGGACAGGGGTCGCATCAGCCCCAGCATTTT
TRBV15,TRBJ2-4,NA,TRBD1,CATSRDTDRVRVASKNIQYF,TGTGCCACCAGCAGGGATACGGACAGGGTCAGGGTCGCGTCCAAAAACATTCAGTACTTC
TRBV11-1,TRBJ2-1,NA,NA,CASSFTSSNEQFF,TGTGCCAGCAGCTTCACTAGCTCCAATGAGCAGTTCTTC
TRBV9,TRBJ2-3,NA,NA,CASSVVSGFSTDTQYF,TGTGCCAGCAGCGTAGTTAGCGGCTTTAGCACAGATACGCAGTATTTT
TRBV11-3,TRBJ1-1,NA,TRBD1,CASSLRQGTEAFF,TGTGCCAGCAGCTTACGACAGGGAACTGAAGCTTTCTTT
TRBV5-1,TRBJ1-2,NA,NA,CASRPDIGTPGYTF,TGCGCCAGCAGACCCGACATCGGGACTCCTGGCTACACCTTC
TRBV2,TRBJ2-5,NA,NA,CASSFAEETQYF,TGTGCCAGCAGTTTTGCGGAAGAGACCCAGTACTTC
TRBV6-1,TRBJ1-5,NA,NA,CASSERGGAEHF,TGTGCCAGCAGTGAAAGGGGGGGAGCCGAGCATTTT
TRBV6-5,TRBJ2-1,NA,TRBD1,CASSYEPGQGLNEQFF,TGTGCCAGCAGTTACGAGCCGGGACAGGGATTGAATGAGCAGTTCTTC
TRBV5-1,TRBJ2-2,NA,TRBD1,CASSGTGGSGELFF,TGCGCCAGCAGCGGGACAGGGGGGTCCGGGGAGCTGTTTTTT
TRBV21-1,TRBJ2-5,NA,NA,CASRTGKETQYF,TGTGCCAGTCGGACAGGGAAAGAGACCCAGTACTTC
TRBV5-1,TRBJ1-2,NA,TRBD1,CASSRQGVNYGYTF,TGCGCCAGCAGTAGACAGGGAGTTAACTATGGCTACACCTTC
TRBV2,TRBJ1-1,NA,TRBD1,CATSKGQSNTEAFF,TGTGCCACCAGTAAGGGACAGTCGAACACTGAAGCTTTCTTT
TRBV5-4,TRBJ2-7,NA,TRBD2,CASSPRERGVSYEQYF,TGTGCCAGCAGCCCAAGAGAGCGGGGGGTCTCCTACGAGCAGTACTTC
TRBV6-5,TRBJ1-2,NA,NA,CASSTRDTHGYTF,TGTGCCAGCAGTACACGGGACACGCATGGCTACACCTTC
TRBV7-8,TRBJ1-6,NA,NA,CASSLAELVPPSPLHF,TGTGCCAGCAGCTTAGCGGAGTTAGTTCCCCCTTCACCCCTCCACTTT
TRBV19,TRBJ2-5,NA,TRBD2,CASSARGGQLKQETQYF,TGTGCCAGTAGTGCGCGGGGGGGCCAACTAAAACAAGAGACCCAGTACTTC
TRBV7-9,TRBJ2-5,few,TRBD2,CASSILAGGLRETQYF,TGTGCCAGCAGCATCCTAGCGGGGGGTCTCAGGGAGACCCAGTACTTC
TRBV25-1,TRBJ2-1,NA,TRBD2,CASSAPSGRGGNGEQFF,TGTGCCAGCAGTGCCCCCAGCGGGAGAGGTGGTAACGGTGAGCAGTTCTTC
TRBV5-6,TRBJ2-3,NA,TRBD2,CASSQREGTDTQYF,TGTGCCAGCTCCCAGCGGGAGGGCACAGATACGCAGTATTTT
TRBV9,TRBJ2-5,NA,TRBD2,CASSQGLGGETQYF,TGTGCCAGCAGCCAGGGACTAGGGGGAGAGACCCAGTACTTC
TRBV6-5,TRBJ2-1,NA,NA,CASRPGYYNEQFF,TGTGCCAGCAGACCGGGATACTACAATGAGCAGTTCTTC
TRBV27,TRBJ2-1,few,TRBD1,CASIRTGLDNNEQFF,TGTGCCAGCATCCGGACAGGGTTAGATAACAATGAGCAGTTCTTC
TRBV5-1,TRBJ2-6,few,TRBD1,CASSTGQGNTPGANVLTF,TGCGCCAGCAGCACGGGACAGGGGAATACTCCTGGGGCCAACGTCCTGACTTTC